Listed below are T cell receptor beta chains from one sample, sequenced in a study of blood T cell repertoires in COVID-19. Only in-frame clones appear in the TCRdb table, and some are missing; sequencing was by immunoSEQ multiplex PCR. The profile shows about 31,000 clones, around 90% of them singletons. Sequencing was carried out using peripheral blood. Every receptor here comes from a man aged 65 to 79 with active or convalescent COVID-19. CDR3s include the opening cysteine and the closing phenylalanine or tryptophan. Each record gives: CDR3 length, V gene, J gene, D gene, clone size, CDR3 DNA, CDR3 protein. The D gene is left open where the match is weak. Clone size is given for some rows only: seen once, a few or many times, or a class if the clone is expanded.

>17|TRBV14|TRBJ2-1|TRBD2|-
TGTGCCAGCAGCCACGTAGCGGGAGGACCCGCCGGGGGTGAGCAGTTCTTC
CASSHVAGGPAGGEQFF
>13|TRBV7-9|TRBJ2-5|-|-
TGTGCCAGCAGCTTACCCCCAGGGGAGACCCAGTACTTC
CASSLPPGETQYF
>14|TRBV7-2|TRBJ2-1|-|-
TGTGCCAGCAGCTTGGAAACAGGGTACAATGAGCAGTTCTTC
CASSLETGYNEQFF
>14|TRBV19|TRBJ2-3|-|-
TGTGCCAGTAAACAGGACTATAGCACAGATACGCAGTATTTT
CASKQDYSTDTQYF
>16|TRBV9|TRBJ2-2|-|-
TGTGCCAGCAGCGTAGTTCCCGGGAGCGACACCGGGGAGCTGTTTTTT
CASSVVPGSDTGELFF
>15|TRBV5-4|TRBJ1-6|-|-
TGTGCCAGCAGCTTGGACAGCTCCTATAATTCACCCCTCCACTTT
CASSLDSSYNSPLHF
>15|TRBV7-9|TRBJ1-2|-|once
TGTGCCAGCAGCTTAGGGGTTGCAGGGCGGTATGGCTACACCTTC
CASSLGVAGRYGYTF
>13|TRBV7-9|TRBJ1-2|-|few
TGTGCCAGCAGCTTGACTTCCGTGGATGGCTACACCTTC
CASSLTSVDGYTF
>13|TRBV12-3/TRBV12-4|TRBJ2-1|TRBD2|-
TGTGCCAGCAGTTTACTAGCGGGGGGGCCTCCGTTCTTC
CASSLLAGGPPFF
>14|TRBV7-2|TRBJ2-7|-|-
TGTGCCAGCAGCTTAAGGAGGGGATCCTACGAGCAGTACTTC
CASSLRRGSYEQYF
>15|TRBV5-8|TRBJ1-2|TRBD1|-
TGTGCCAGCAGCCCAGGGACAGCTAGCAACTATGGCTACACCTTC
CASSPGTASNYGYTF
>14|TRBV5-6|TRBJ1-4|-|once
TGTGCCAGCAGCTTGGTGTCAACAGGGGAAAAACTGTTTTTT
CASSLVSTGEKLFF
>14|TRBV28|TRBJ1-5|-|few
TGTGCCAGCAGTGAAGGGGGGGTTATTCAGCCCCAGCATTTT
CASSEGGVIQPQHF
>15|TRBV4-1|TRBJ2-1|-|-
TGCGCCAGCAGCCAAGGACAAGGCTCCTACAATGAGCAGTTCTTC
CASSQGQGSYNEQFF
>15|TRBV11-3|TRBJ2-1|-|-
TGTGCCAGCAGCTTAGGGGTAGGAGCCTACAATGAGCAGTTCTTC
CASSLGVGAYNEQFF
>15|TRBV5-1|TRBJ2-2|-|-
TGCGCCAGCAGCTTCGATGGGGCTTACACCGGGGAGCTGTTTTTT
CASSFDGAYTGELFF
>15|TRBV7-2|TRBJ2-1|TRBD1|-
TGTGCCAGCAGCGACAGGGGGCCCGGGGATTGGGAGCAGTTCTTC
CASSDRGPGDWEQFF
>14|TRBV7-9|TRBJ2-5|TRBD2|-
TGTGCCAGCAGAACCGGACTAGCGGGAGAGACCCAGTACTTC
CASRTGLAGETQYF
>14|TRBV5-1|TRBJ2-3|-|-
TGCGCCAGCAGCTTGGGACAGGCAACAGATACGCAGTATTTT
CASSLGQATDTQYF
>15|TRBV28|TRBJ1-2|TRBD1|-
TGTGCCAGCAGTCAAACCGGGACAGGGCACTATGGCTACACCTTC
CASSQTGTGHYGYTF
>13|TRBV29-1|TRBJ1-2|TRBD1|-
TGCAGCGTATCGGGACAGGGGACGGGTGGCTACACCTTC
CSVSGQGTGGYTF
>13|TRBV27|TRBJ2-5|-|-
TGTGCCAGCAGTACTGGCGGGATGAAGACCCAGTACTTC
CASSTGGMKTQYF
>15|TRBV3-1/TRBV3-2|TRBJ1-2|TRBD1|-
TGTGCCAGCAGCCAAGTGGGACAGGGGGGGTATGGCTACACCTTC
CASSQVGQGGYGYTF
>15|TRBV19|TRBJ2-1|TRBD2|-
TGTGCCAGTAGTCTACTAGCGGGAACAGCTCATGAGCAGTTCTTC
CASSLLAGTAHEQFF
>14|TRBV29-1|TRBJ2-1|-|-
TGCAGCGTTTTTCTCTGGCGGGGAGTCGGTGAGCAGTTCTTC
CSVFLWRGVGEQFF
>14|TRBV6-5|TRBJ1-2|-|-
TGTGCCAGCAGTTACTCCGGGAGCTCCTATGGCTACACCTTC
CASSYSGSSYGYTF
>13|TRBV10-3|TRBJ2-3|TRBD1|-
TGTGCCATCACCGGGACAGGGCTAGATACGCAGTATTTT
CAITGTGLDTQYF
>16|TRBV5-1|TRBJ2-3|TRBD2|-
TGCGCCAGCAGCTTGGCTTCCGGGACTAGCGGGGGGGCACCGTATTTT
CASSLASGTSGGAPYF
>12|TRBV29-1|TRBJ2-3|-|-
TGCAGCGCGGCGACTAGTTCAGATACGCAGTATTTT
CSAATSSDTQYF
>15|TRBV6-1|TRBJ1-1|-|-
TGTGCCAGCAGTGAAGAGCTAGGGGTGAACACTGAAGCTTTCTTT
CASSEELGVNTEAFF
>14|TRBV11-2|TRBJ1-2|-|few
TGTGCCAGCAAGCCAGATCGGGGGTACGGAGGCTACACCTTC
CASKPDRGYGGYTF
>16|TRBV9|TRBJ1-3|TRBD1|-
TGTGCCAGCAGCGTAGGACAGGGGGCGCAAGGAAACACCATATATTTT
CASSVGQGAQGNTIYF
>14|TRBV24-1|TRBJ2-2|TRBD2|-
TGTGCCACCAGGAGCGGGGACGACACCGGGGAGCTGTTTTTT
CATRSGDDTGELFF
>15|TRBV5-5|TRBJ1-6|TRBD1|once
TGTGCCAGCAGTCGGACAGGGGGCTTGGATTCACCCCTCCACTTT
CASSRTGGLDSPLHF
>15|TRBV11-2|TRBJ1-2|-|once
TGTGCCAGCAGCCCCTCGGGGGTAAGGGGAGGGGGCTACACCTTC
CASSPSGVRGGGYTF
>14|TRBV10-3|TRBJ2-2|TRBD1|-
TGTGCCATCATGGGACAGGGGGCCACCGGGGAGCTGTTTTTT
CAIMGQGATGELFF
>15|TRBV7-9|TRBJ1-6|TRBD1|-
TGTGCCAGCAGCCAAGGGGGGCTACAGGGGTCACCCCTCCACTTT
CASSQGGLQGSPLHF
>13|TRBV11-3|TRBJ2-5|-|-
TGTGCCAGCAGCTTCAGGGTTGGGGAGACCCAGTACTTC
CASSFRVGETQYF
>15|TRBV19|TRBJ2-1|TRBD2|-
TGTGCCAGTAGGGCATTGGCGGGAGGGGAGTATGAGCAGTTCTTC
CASRALAGGEYEQFF
>13|TRBV6-5|TRBJ1-1|-|once
TGTGCCAGCACCGAACAGATGAACACTGAAGCTTTCTTT
CASTEQMNTEAFF
>15|TRBV30|TRBJ1-2|-|few
TGTGCCTGGAGTGTATCACATTCCAGTCCCAATGGCTACACCTTC
CAWSVSHSSPNGYTF
>16|TRBV9|TRBJ2-1|-|-
TGTGCCAGCAGCGTAGATCCGAGCGGAACCTACAATGAGCAGTTCTTC
CASSVDPSGTYNEQFF
>17|TRBV5-1|TRBJ2-1|-|-
TGCGCCAGCAGCTTGGTCGCTTCGGGGAGGCCGTACAATGAGCAGTTCTTC
CASSLVASGRPYNEQFF
>16|TRBV9|TRBJ2-1|TRBD2|few
TGTGCCAGCAGCCCGACGGGGACTAGCGGGACCAATGAGCAGTTCTTC
CASSPTGTSGTNEQFF
>15|TRBV7-2|TRBJ1-1|-|-
TGTGCCAGCAGCTCCCCCCAAGCAGGGAACACTGAAGCTTTCTTT
CASSSPQAGNTEAFF
>15|TRBV5-1|TRBJ1-2|TRBD1|few
TGCGCCAGCAGCTCTACGGGACAGGGTAACTATGGCTACACCTTC
CASSSTGQGNYGYTF
>14|TRBV5-1|TRBJ2-7|-|-
TGCGCCAGCAGCGACGGGACTGGTGGAGACGAGCAGTACTTC
CASSDGTGGDEQYF